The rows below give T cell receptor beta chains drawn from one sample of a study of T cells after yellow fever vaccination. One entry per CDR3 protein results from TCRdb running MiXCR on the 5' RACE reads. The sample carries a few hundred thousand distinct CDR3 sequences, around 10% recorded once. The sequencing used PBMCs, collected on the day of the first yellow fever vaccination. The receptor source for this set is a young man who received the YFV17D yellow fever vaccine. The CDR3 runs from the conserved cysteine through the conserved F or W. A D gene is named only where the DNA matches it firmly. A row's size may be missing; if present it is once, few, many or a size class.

cdr3_aa: CASSYRVSGNTIYF
cdr3_nt: TGTGCCAGCAGCTACAGGGTATCTGGAAACACCATATATTTT
v_call: TRBV3-1
d_call: -
j_call: TRBJ1-3
clone_size: few

cdr3_aa: CASSLTRTWDTEAFF
cdr3_nt: TGTGCCAGCAGCTTAACGCGGACCTGGGACACTGAAGCTTTCTTT
v_call: TRBV7-3
d_call: -
j_call: TRBJ1-1
clone_size: -

cdr3_aa: CASRRTGFSGNQPQHF
cdr3_nt: TGTGCCAGCAGGAGGACAGGGTTCTCGGGAAATCAGCCCCAGCATTTT
v_call: TRBV6-2/TRBV6-3
d_call: TRBD1
j_call: TRBJ1-5
clone_size: -

cdr3_aa: CASSLVGGLNTEAFF
cdr3_nt: TGCGCCAGCAGCTTGGTTGGGGGCTTGAACACTGAAGCTTTCTTT
v_call: TRBV5-1
d_call: -
j_call: TRBJ1-1
clone_size: few

cdr3_aa: CASSYLGTLRGELFF
cdr3_nt: TGTGCCAGCAGTTACCTTGGGACCCTCCGGGGGGAGCTGTTTTTT
v_call: TRBV6-2/TRBV6-3
d_call: -
j_call: TRBJ2-2
clone_size: few

cdr3_aa: CASSQEPGVSGSPSTDTQYF
cdr3_nt: TGCGCCAGCAGCCAAGAGCCCGGGGTTTCGGGATCCCCTAGCACAGATACGCAGTATTTT
v_call: TRBV4-1
d_call: -
j_call: TRBJ2-3
clone_size: few

cdr3_aa: CASSIRDGIPQHF
cdr3_nt: TGTGCCAGTAGTATCCGGGATGGTATTCCCCAGCATTTT
v_call: TRBV19
d_call: -
j_call: TRBJ1-5
clone_size: -

cdr3_aa: CSVDRLAGETQYF
cdr3_nt: TGCAGCGTTGATCGACTAGCCGGCGAGACCCAGTACTTC
v_call: TRBV29-1
d_call: TRBD2
j_call: TRBJ2-5
clone_size: -

cdr3_aa: CASSSLGSQNTEAFF
cdr3_nt: TGTGCCAGCAGTAGCTTGGGGAGTCAGAACACTGAAGCTTTCTTT
v_call: TRBV6-1
d_call: -
j_call: TRBJ1-1
clone_size: few

cdr3_aa: CASSLGPGGGDTQYF
cdr3_nt: TGTGCCAGCAGCTTAGGTCCCGGGGGTGGAGATACGCAGTATTTT
v_call: TRBV7-6
d_call: -
j_call: TRBJ2-3
clone_size: few

cdr3_aa: CASSGAGMNTEAFF
cdr3_nt: TGTGCCAGCAGTGGGGCAGGCATGAACACTGAAGCTTTCTTT
v_call: TRBV6-1
d_call: -
j_call: TRBJ1-1
clone_size: -